This TCR beta chain was recovered during a study of blood T cell repertoires in COVID-19. Study details: Both acute and convalescent COVID-19 samples were obtained from the United States, Italy and Spain. PBMCs, B-cell-depleted T cells, or T cells provided the cDNA or gDNA that made up the material.

Methods used by the authors: Estimated nucleated cell counts came from reference gene primer amplification. Libraries were prepared by immunoSEQ multiplex PCR; TCRdb keeps only in-frame clonotypes and omits some of them. Clone size and the V and J calls come from that table; the DNA yielded D and trimming. The sample lists roughly 130,000 clones, around nine tenths occurring once. J was trimmed by 4 bases and V by 0 bases; bases with no gene match: 1. The CDR3 is 14 residues long. Looked up from germline, CDR1 is LGHDT and CDR2 is YNNKEL (reference sequence). Followed over time, Seattle patients had been enrolled while infection was active.

The gene calls are TRBV3-1 (or the pseudogene TRBV3-2) and TRBJ2-3; 7 positions match TRBD2. Sequenced sample: peripheral blood. The TCR comes from a man between 60 and 75 years old with COVID-19, enrolled during active disease. CDR3 loop: CASSQEGGPDTQYF. CDR3 DNA: TGTGCCAGCAGCCAAGAGGGAGGGCCAGATACGCAGTATTTT.